Listed below are T cell receptor beta chains from one sample, sequenced in a study of T cell repertoires in cytomegalovirus infection. TCRdb processed the reads anew with MiXCR; each CDR3 protein has one entry. The sample includes fewer than 550,000 distinct CDR3 sequences, more than 15% seen only once; the top ten take more than 20%. Material: CD8+ T cells from PBMCs. These receptors were collected from a human donor in good health (CMV status not recorded). Some clones in this sample may be carry-over from other donors' samples. Both conserved end residues are trimmed from each CDR3. D genes are given only for firm matches. Not every row has a clone size; where given, it reads once, few, many or a size class.

>TRBJ2-3|.|.|TRBV20-1
SAREQGRTDTQY
>TRBJ2-3|few|TRBD2|TRBV4-2
ASSQLALAGGTDTQY
>TRBJ1-1|.|.|TRBV12-3/TRBV12-4
ASSLGDLTF
>TRBJ2-7|many|TRBD2|TRBV12-3/TRBV12-4
ASSLEASGGTEQY
>TRBJ1-5|.|TRBD1|TRBV19
ASSSRDRAQPQH
>TRBJ2-1|few|.|TRBV12-3/TRBV12-4
ASSVQTTKPL
>TRBJ2-1|.|.|TRBV20-1
SAPLGGNEQF
>TRBJ2-5|many|.|TRBV7-9
ASQSAGSQETQY
>TRBJ2-3|few|TRBD1|TRBV7-9
ASTRTGTTDTQY
>TRBJ1-1|.|.|TRBV4-2
ASSQDAGLYTEAF
>TRBJ1-5|many|.|TRBV7-6
ASRRGSNQPQH
>TRBJ2-3|many|TRBD2|TRBV7-8
ASSLGVGGAGDTQY
>TRBJ1-1|.|TRBD1|TRBV27
ASSLSQGGNTEAF
>TRBJ1-5|.|.|TRBV5-1
ASSTLAAQPQH
>TRBJ2-7|many|.|TRBV25-1
ASRYGPQEQY
>TRBJ1-1|many|.|TRBV7-9
ASSLGEQLLNTEAF
>TRBJ2-2|many|.|TRBV2
ASSEGWNTGELF
>TRBJ2-1|few|.|TRBV9
ASSPASSLYNEQF
>TRBJ1-5|.|.|TRBV28
ASSHAGGNSNQPKH
>TRBJ2-2|few|TRBD1|TRBV24-1
ATSDRAGTGRNTGELF
>TRBJ1-2|few|.|TRBV7-9
ASSSRAGLNYGYT
>TRBJ2-1|many|TRBD2|TRBV28
ASTLSVGREVSDEQF
>TRBJ2-7|few|.|TRBV27
ASSLNLPYEQY
>TRBJ2-1|few|TRBD1|TRBV5-4
ASSLRDRAFSEQF
>TRBJ2-7|.|.|TRBV29-1
SVDDGVLDEQY
>TRBJ1-4|many|.|TRBV7-9
ASSSYGTWTETNEKLF
>TRBJ1-1|.|TRBD1|TRBV2
ASSEGEQGETEAF
>TRBJ2-3|.|.|TRBV5-1
ASSLPSRVTDTQY
>TRBJ2-7|many|.|TRBV28
ASSFQVGLRYEQY
>TRBJ2-7|many|TRBD2|TRBV7-8
ASRGEGSYEQY
>TRBJ2-5|many|TRBD2|TRBV12-3/TRBV12-4
ASTSPGLVRTQY
>TRBJ2-1|many|.|TRBV5-5
ASSAEGVRNNEQF
>TRBJ2-7|many|TRBD1|TRBV12-3/TRBV12-4
ASSRQGLYEQY
>TRBJ1-5|few|TRBD1|TRBV15
ATSPDRASNQPQH
>TRBJ2-7|many|.|TRBV7-9
ASSLSVYEQY
>TRBJ2-5|.|TRBD2|TRBV7-6
ASSLGTSGTQQETQY
>TRBJ2-1|many|TRBD2|TRBV6-2/TRBV6-3
ASSYSSGGRNEQF
>TRBJ1-2|.|.|TRBV9
ASSPQGQGILYGYT
>TRBJ1-1|.|.|TRBV29-1
SVRTALTGAEAF
>TRBJ2-5|.|TRBD2|TRBV10-3
AISESKARGGQETQY
>TRBJ1-1|many|.|TRBV2
ASRLATEAF
>TRBJ2-5|many|.|TRBV5-4
ASSFSGGETQY
>TRBJ2-1|many|.|TRBV7-3
ASSSPGRPYNEQF
>TRBJ1-2|.|TRBD1|TRBV20-1
SARAQGAIGSYT
>TRBJ2-1|many|TRBD1|TRBV10-1
ASSRDRGQSMGYNEQF
>TRBJ2-7|many|.|TRBV27
ASSLDWVSYEQY
>TRBJ2-2|few|.|TRBV4-2
ASSQVGLNTGELF
>TRBJ2-5|.|.|TRBV4-1
ASSPRHRQETQY
>TRBJ2-7|many|TRBD2|TRBV27
ASSSGLGDYEQY
>TRBJ2-7|many|TRBD1|TRBV19
ASSIEQGSSYEQY
>TRBJ1-4|.|TRBD1|TRBV29-1
SVEPRDSGEKLF
>TRBJ1-2|.|TRBD1|TRBV9
ASRGEGDRYYGYT
>TRBJ1-5|.|.|TRBV9
ASSVPPGNSNQPQH
>TRBJ2-3|few|TRBD2|TRBV7-3
ASSRGGGLAGGPDTQY
>TRBJ2-7|.|TRBD2|TRBV7-9
ASSLAGGGRAYEQY
>TRBJ1-1|.|.|TRBV27
ASTSGVPIAGTEAF
>TRBJ2-3|.|.|TRBV9
ASSVVSGEDTQY